One sample yielded the 4 T cell receptor beta chains listed below, sequenced in a study of beta chain features in type 1 diabetes. General study results and limits: Among all four CD4+ subsets, Type 1 diabetes patients had TCRB CDR3s that were moderately but significantly shorter.

These receptors lack a known antigen. The whole isolated RNA underwent reverse transcription, so sequencing captured expressed TCRB transcripts. Generated by immunoSEQ multiplex PCR, the TCRdb table keeps only in-frame clones and is missing some. The sample holds 300,000 to 400,000 clones; around 8.5% are singletons and the top ten take more than 0.8%. The sequenced sample consisted of central memory CD4+ T cells from blood. These receptor sequences come from a man aged 25-45 years with type 1 diabetes.

This clone was seen a few times. This chain uses TRBV10-2 with TRBJ2-7; tentative D call: TRBD1 (6 bases). Germline assignment: CDR1 WSHSY and CDR2 SAAADI. The CDR3 loop spans 11 amino acids. The germline V and J ends were trimmed by 5 bases and 9 bases, with 11 bases remaining between them. The CDR3 bases are TGCGCCAGCAGTTGGGACACTGGGCAGTACTTC. This encodes CASSWDTGQYF.

The V and J genes are TRBV10-3 and TRBJ2-6, with a tentative D call TRBD1 (5 bases). V was trimmed by 6 bases and J by 0 bases, leaving 9 bases between them. The germline V gene has CDR1 ENHRY and CDR2 SYGVKD. This CDR3 contains 15 residues. The CDR3 DNA sequence: TGTGCCATCAGGGACACCTTCTCTGGGGCCAACGTCCTGACTTTC. As protein: CAIRDTFSGANVLTF.

The gene calls are TRBV7-2 and TRBJ1-2; no firm D call. The CDR3 consists of 12 residues. Per the germline V gene, CDR1 is SGHTA and CDR2 is FQGNSA. Trimming took 6 bases from V and 8 from J, leaving 13 bases between them. DNA of the CDR3: TGTGCCAGCAGTCCCATTGTTAGGGGCTACACCTTC. Translated, it gives CASSPIVRGYTF.

The rearrangement joins TRBV14 to TRBJ2-7; no reliable D call. The CDR3 has 14 residues. CDR1 and CDR2 (germline): SGHDN, FVKESK. The V and J ends lost 1 base and 2 bases respectively, with 9 bases between them. CDR3 amino acids: CASSQGGGAYEQYF. The CDR3 DNA sequence: TGTGCCAGCAGCCAAGGCGGCGGAGCCTACGAGCAGTACTTC.